A single sample is the source of the 7 T cell receptor beta chains below, sequenced in a study of T cells in Graves' hyperthyroidism and ophthalmopathy (dated by TCRdb to about 2019). The protocol used for the library was multiplex PCR. The reads were generated on an Illumina HiSeq 2000. TCR beta CDR3 regions were amplified from RNA transcripts. The first round of RT-PCR for the TCR CDR3 was performed with the HTBI primer set and the Qiagen OneStep RT-PCR kit. The public reads were run again by TCRdb, first through fastp at Q25 and then through MiXCR, and only productive beta chains were kept. Rows with a matching CDR3 protein are joined into one entry that keeps the most common DNA and genes. Counted in this sample were around 500,000 distinct CDR3 sequences; about 20% of them appeared once. The ten largest account for around 47% of the sample. Sequenced: blood. The receptors were gathered from a woman between 65 and 79 years old with Graves' ophthalmopathy.

In DNA form, the CDR3 reads TGTGCCAGTAGTGCCACGCGGGGAAGCGATGGCTACACCTTC. Protein product: CASSATRGSDGYTF. V is TRBV19 and J is TRBJ1-2; D unclear. Trimming left V 5 bases short and J 6 bases short, with 16 bases between. Germline CDR1 reads LNHDA; CDR2 reads SQIVND (reference sequence). The CDR3 is made up of 14 amino acids. Supplemented by reference TRBV19 and TRBJ1-2, the full variable domain reads DGGITQSPKYLFRKEGQNVTLSCEQNLNHDAMYWYRQDPGQGLRLIYYSQIVNDFQKGDIAEGYSVSREKKESFPLTVTSAQKNPTAFYLCASSATRGSDGYTFGSGTRLTVV.

This clonotype was observed at least ten times. The J gene is TRBJ2-5, the V gene TRBV30, with D uncertain. With 4 bases removed from V and 7 bases from J, the gap between germline ends came to 16 bases. The length of the CDR3 is 13 residues. Germline V lookup: CDR1 GTSNPN, CDR2 SVGIG (reference sequence). For the CDR3, the DNA is TGTGCCTGGACGCCTAGTATATCGAGGACCCAGTACTTC. Residues: CAWTPSISRTQYF.

Only a few counts were recorded for this clonotype. The chain employs TRBV5-1 and TRBJ1-1; D unclear. Trimming took off 0 bases at V and 4 bases at J, with 10 bases between the two ends. Germline V gene lookup returns CDR1 SGHRS and CDR2 YFSETQ. CDR3 length: 14 amino acids. The CDR3 sequence is CASSLAYSRTEAFF. In DNA form, the CDR3 reads TGCGCCAGCAGCTTGGCCTACAGCCGCACTGAAGCTTTCTTT.

V gene TRBV10-2 combines with J gene TRBJ2-3, with TRBD2 matching 7 bases. This CDR3 comprises 14 residues. CDR1 is WSHSY, CDR2 SAAADI, per germline. Unmatched junction bases numbered 10, after V lost 9 bases and J lost 4 bases. CDR3 sequence reads: CASRSGAGSDTQYF. CDR3 bases: TGCGCCAGTCGAAGCGGAGCGGGGTCAGATACGCAGTATTTT.

This clonotype came up many times. The genes are TRBV5-1 and TRBJ2-3; the D gene is possibly TRBD1 (5 bases). Germline values: CDR1 SGHRS, CDR2 YFSETQ. The CDR3 has 15 amino acids. Trimming took off 0 bases at V and 0 bases at J, with 8 bases between the two ends. CDR3 nucleotides: TGCGCCAGCAGCTTGGACAGGACCAGCACAGATACGCAGTATTTT. It translates to CASSLDRTSTDTQYF.

This clonotype was seen a handful of times. The V and J genes are TRBV6-1 and TRBJ1-4; 7 bases align to TRBD1. Germline V gene sequence: CDR1 MNHNS, CDR2 SASEGT. V lost 2 bases to trimming and J lost 7 bases; unmatched junction nucleotides: 4. The CDR3 is 14 amino acids. CDR3 bases: TGTGCCAGCAGTGAATTGAACAGGGGTGAAAAACTGTTTTTT. This translates into CASSELNRGEKLFF.

This rearrangement joins TRBV7-2 to TRBJ1-1; 10 nucleotides line up with TRBD1. This CDR3 contains 17 residues. J was trimmed by 3 bases and V by 5 bases; bases with no gene match: 12. CDR1 is SGHTA and CDR2 is FQGNSA in the germline V gene. CDR3 coding DNA: TGTGCCAGCAGCCAAGTTGGACCGGGACAGGGGCACACTGAAGCTTTCTTT. Its protein product is CASSQVGPGQGHTEAFF.